Described below is a single TCR beta chain sequence and its context. The sample is drawn from a study of brain T cells in children with intractable seizures. CDR1 and CDR2 (germline): LGHDT, YNNKEL (reference sequence). The trim removed 1 base at V and 2 bases at J, leaving 15 bases unmatched. This CDR3 is 20 amino acids long. Generated by immunoSEQ multiplex PCR, the TCRdb table keeps only in-frame clones and is missing some. Found here are fewer than 150,000 clones, roughly 94% of them singletons; the top ten hold 3.8%. The receptor's source is a boy in the first two years of life with hemimegalencephaly and intractable seizures. Sequenced material: peripheral blood, taken at surgery. V gene TRBV3-1 (or the pseudogene TRBV3-2) combines with J gene TRBJ2-3, with TRBD2 identical over 10 bases. The CDR3 reads CASSQVGLAGVVRNTDTQYF. CDR3 bases: TGTGCCAGCAGCCAAGTCGGGCTAGCGGGAGTAGTCAGGAACACAGATACGCAGTATTTT.